This TCR beta chain was observed in a study of CD8 T cells in ankylosing spondylitis. V was shortened by 4 bases and J by 0 bases, with 13 bases between the two germline ends. CDR3 length: 16 amino acids. In germline, CDR1 is MGHRA, CDR2 YSYEKL. One entry per CDR3 protein, called by TCRdb with MiXCR from the 5' RACE reads. Counted here are 350,000 to 400,000 distinct CDR3 sequences, 20% to 25% occurring once; the ten biggest clones make up around 13%. Sequencing input: blood, either unsorted or a sorted T cell fraction (not recorded which). The chain employs TRBV4-1 and TRBJ2-1, with D possibly TRBD2 on 7 matching bases. The TCR sequence derives from a male donor with ankylosing spondylitis or in good health (not recorded which). CDR3 residues: CASSPLGGGSYNEQFF. The CDR3 DNA is TGCGCCAGCAGCCCCCTAGGGGGGGGCTCCTACAATGAGCAGTTCTTC.